One T cell receptor beta chain is described in this entry. No antigen is known for it. From the RT-PCR reads, TCRdb called clonotypes with MiXCR, one entry per CDR3 protein. The sample has some 300,000 distinct CDR3 sequences, roughly 22% seen once. The data were taken from a study of response to subunit inactivated influenza vaccine. Broader study findings: Each seasonal influenza vaccination, the authors suggested, recruits few new T cells.

The CDR3 consists of 12 residues. From germline, CDR1 is KGHDR and CDR2 SFDVKD. The junction had 7 bases not matched to a gene; V was cut back by 9 bases and J by 6 bases. The V gene is TRBV24-1, the J gene TRBJ2-7, with 7 nucleotides matching TRBD1. This clonotype originated in a man between 50 and 69 years old who received an inactivated influenza vaccine. Source: PBMCs from blood, taken less than 22 months after vaccination. CDR3 bases: TGTGCCACCGGACAGGAGGTGGGCGAGCAGTACTTC. The encoded protein is CATGQEVGEQYF.